This TCR beta chain was identified during a study of CD8 T cells in Susac syndrome. Study conclusions and caveats: In its TCR sequencing and HLA analysis, the study acknowledged that the number of individuals was relatively small.

CDR3 length equals 14 residues. Per germline, CDR1 SNHLY and CDR2 FYNNEI. V gave up 8 bases and J gave up 3 bases; unmatched junction bases: 8. Sequencing of TCR beta was undertaken in CD8+ and CD4+ T cells derived from blood. FACS enriched CD8+ TEMRA cells, while bulk CD8+ and CD4+ were negatively isolated. An input of roughly 0.5 to 1 ug of RNA was subjected to reverse transcription using random hexamers. Across 54 Vbeta and 13 Jbeta, TCR beta CDR3 was amplified with immunoSEQ multiplex PCR. TCRdb processed the immunoSEQ multiplex PCR reads anew with MiXCR; each CDR3 protein has one entry. The sample yields hundreds of thousands of distinct CDR3 sequences, around 96% seen once. A word on this clonotype: The antigen is undetermined.

Input material: CD4+ T cells from PBMCs. This sequence originates from a human donor with Susac syndrome. V is TRBV2 and J is TRBJ1-1, with TRBD1 identical over 8 bases. The DNA of the CDR3 is TGTGCCAGCCTCCGGACAGGGATTCACACTGAAGCTTTCTTT. Protein: CASLRTGIHTEAFF. Full variable domain (missing parts from reference TRBV2 and TRBJ1-1): EPEVTQTPSHQVTQMGQEVILRCVPISNHLYFYWYRQILGQKVEFLVSFYNNEISEKSEIFDDQFSVERPDGSNFTLKIRSTKLEDSAMYFCASLRTGIHTEAFFGQGTRLTVV.